This T cell receptor beta chain was documented in a study of shared clonotypes between healthy human individuals. The germline gives CDR1 SEHNR, CDR2 FQNEAQ (reference sequence). V lost 5 bases to trimming and J lost 6 bases; unmatched junction nucleotides: 2. There are 13 residues in the CDR3. CD4+ cells were split into CD45RA+ naive and CD45RA-negative memory subsets. Libraries were prepared by immunoSEQ multiplex PCR; TCRdb keeps only in-frame clonotypes and omits some of them. The sample includes millions of clones, over 90% of them seen just once. Sequencing used naive CD4+ T cells from PBMCs. Regarding subset: CD45RA+ positively selected. This receptor was obtained from a man between 18 and 29 years old in good health. Some clones in this sample may be carry-over from other donors' samples. The chain couples TRBV7-9 to TRBJ2-1; TRBD2 agrees at 9 bases. DNA for the CDR3: TGTGCCAGCAGCCAGACTAGCGGCAATGAGCAGTTCTTC. This encodes CASSQTSGNEQFF.